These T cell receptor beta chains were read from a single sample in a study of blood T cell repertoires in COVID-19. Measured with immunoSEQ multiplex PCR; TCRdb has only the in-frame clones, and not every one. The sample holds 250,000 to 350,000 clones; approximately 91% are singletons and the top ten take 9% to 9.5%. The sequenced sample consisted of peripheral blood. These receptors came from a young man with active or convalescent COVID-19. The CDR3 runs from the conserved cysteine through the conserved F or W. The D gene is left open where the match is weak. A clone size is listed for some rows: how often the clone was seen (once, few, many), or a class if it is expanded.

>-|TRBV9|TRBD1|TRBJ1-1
CASSAATGVLPFEAFF
TGTGCCAGCAGCGCCGCAACAGGGGTACTCCCTTTTGAAGCTTTCTTT
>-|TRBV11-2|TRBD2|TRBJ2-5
CASSSGGGRQETQYF
TGTGCCAGCAGCTCCGGGGGGGGTAGGCAAGAGACCCAGTACTTC
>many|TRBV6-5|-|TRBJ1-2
CASRRAGIRGYTF
TGTGCCAGCAGGAGGGCCGGCATTAGGGGCTACACCTTC
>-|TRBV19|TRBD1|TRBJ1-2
CASSEVGQLYGYTF
TGTGCCAGTAGCGAGGTGGGACAGCTCTATGGCTACACCTTC
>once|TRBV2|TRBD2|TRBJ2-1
CASSGSSGGAYNEQFF
TGTGCCAGCAGTGGGTCAAGCGGGGGGGCTTACAATGAGCAGTTCTTC
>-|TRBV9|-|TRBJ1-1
CASSVSDSLNTEAFF
TGTGCCAGCAGCGTTTCCGACAGCTTGAACACTGAAGCTTTCTTT
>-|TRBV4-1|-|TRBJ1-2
CASSQGGDGRGYTF
TGCGCCAGCAGCCAAGGGGGGGACGGTCGTGGCTACACCTTC
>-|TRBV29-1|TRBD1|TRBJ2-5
CSALGQGAETQYF
TGCAGCGCCCTGGGACAGGGGGCCGAGACCCAGTACTTC
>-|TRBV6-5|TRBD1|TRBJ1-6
CASTTPGTGNSPLHF
TGTGCCAGCACTACCCCCGGGACAGGGAATTCACCCCTCCACTTT
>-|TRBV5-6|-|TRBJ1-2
CASSLGQVLNYGYTF
TGTGCCAGCAGCTTGGGGCAGGTCCTAAACTATGGCTACACCTTC
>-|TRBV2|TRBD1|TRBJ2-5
CASGWDRGSGETQYF
TGTGCCAGCGGCTGGGACAGGGGTTCGGGAGAGACCCAGTACTTC
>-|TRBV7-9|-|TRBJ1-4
CASSLAGGPATNEKLFF
TGTGCCAGCAGCTTAGCGGGAGGACCGGCTACTAATGAAAAACTGTTTTTT
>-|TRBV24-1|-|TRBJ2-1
CATSAEGYEQFF
TGTGCCACCAGTGCGGAGGGTTATGAGCAGTTCTTC
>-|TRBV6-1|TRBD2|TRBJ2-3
CASSEAGGGATDTQYF
TGTGCCAGCAGTGAAGCGGGCGGGGGGGCCACAGATACGCAGTATTTT
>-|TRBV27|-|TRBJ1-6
CASRQGMSNSPLHF
TGTGCCAGCAGACAGGGCATGAGTAATTCACCCCTCCACTTT
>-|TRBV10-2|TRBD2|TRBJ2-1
CASAQLAAYNEQFF
TGCGCCAGCGCACAACTAGCGGCGTACAATGAGCAGTTCTTC
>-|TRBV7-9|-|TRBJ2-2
CASSSAKGGAGELFF
TGTGCCAGCAGCTCGGCAAAGGGCGGGGCCGGGGAGCTGTTTTTT
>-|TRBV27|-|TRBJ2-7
CASSFPRFHSYEQYF
TGTGCCAGCAGCTTTCCGCGGTTCCACTCCTACGAGCAGTACTTC
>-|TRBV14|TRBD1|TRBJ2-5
CASSPNRGSEETQYF
TGTGCCAGCAGCCCCAACAGGGGGTCCGAGGAGACCCAGTACTTC
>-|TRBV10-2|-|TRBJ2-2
CASKRGGDTGELFF
TGCGCCAGCAAAAGAGGGGGTGACACCGGGGAGCTGTTTTTT
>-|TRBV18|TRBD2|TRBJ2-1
CASSPVGGAYEQFF
TGTGCCAGCTCACCAGTCGGGGGGGCATATGAGCAGTTCTTC
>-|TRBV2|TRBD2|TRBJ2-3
CASSVVGTSPTDTQYF
TGTGCCAGCAGTGTAGTCGGGACTAGCCCCACAGATACGCAGTATTTT
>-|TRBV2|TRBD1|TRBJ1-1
CASSERQGGAEAFF
TGTGCCAGCAGTGAAAGACAGGGGGGGGCTGAAGCTTTCTTT
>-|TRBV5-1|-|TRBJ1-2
CASSATGNYGYTF
TGCGCCAGCAGCGCCACAGGAAACTATGGCTACACCTTC
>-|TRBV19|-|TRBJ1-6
CASSIASRSPLHF
TGTGCCAGTAGTATAGCTTCGCGGTCACCCCTCCACTTT
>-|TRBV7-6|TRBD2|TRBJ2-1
CASSRGTSVSYNEQFF
TGTGCCAGCAGCCGTGGGACTAGCGTGTCCTACAATGAGCAGTTCTTC
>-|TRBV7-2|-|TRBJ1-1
CASSLAWGDTEAFF
TGTGCCAGCAGCTTAGCGTGGGGGGACACTGAAGCTTTCTTT
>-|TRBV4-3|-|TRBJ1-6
CASSLNTGSGGNSPLHF
TGCGCCAGCAGCCTAAATACAGGGTCGGGGGGAAATTCACCCCTCCACTTT
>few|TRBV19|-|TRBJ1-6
CASSIDAAGLRSPLHF
TGTGCCAGTAGTATAGACGCAGCCGGACTTCGGTCACCCCTCCACTTT
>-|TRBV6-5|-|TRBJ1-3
CASSYIQGGNTIYF
TGTGCCAGCAGTTACATCCAGGGTGGAAACACCATATATTTT
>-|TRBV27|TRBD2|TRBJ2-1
CASSLRVVLTSGTNEQFF
TGTGCCAGCAGTTTAAGGGTAGTTCTGACTAGCGGGACCAATGAGCAGTTCTTC
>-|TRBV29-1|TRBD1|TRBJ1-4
CSVHRGGGEKLFF
TGCAGCGTGCACAGGGGCGGTGGTGAAAAACTGTTTTTT
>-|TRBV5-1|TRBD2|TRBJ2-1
CASSLGLAENNEQFF
TGCGCCAGCAGCTTGGGACTAGCGGAGAACAATGAGCAGTTCTTC
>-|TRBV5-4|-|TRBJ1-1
CASSSEMNTEAFF
TGTGCCAGCAGCAGCGAGATGAACACTGAAGCTTTCTTT
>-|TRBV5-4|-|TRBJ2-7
CASSPPGGGHEQYF
TGTGCCAGCAGCCCGCCGGGTGGGGGCCACGAGCAGTACTTC
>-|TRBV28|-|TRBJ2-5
CASRNLGQEARETQYF
TGTGCCAGCAGGAACTTGGGCCAGGAGGCCCGGGAGACCCAGTACTTC
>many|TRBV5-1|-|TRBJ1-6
CASSLEEGSGSPLHF
TGCGCCAGCAGCTTGGAAGAGGGCTCGGGTTCACCCCTCCACTTT
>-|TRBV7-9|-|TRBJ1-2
CASSPGRLGLDGYTF
TGTGCCAGCAGCCCAGGTCGGCTTGGTCTTGATGGCTACACCTTC
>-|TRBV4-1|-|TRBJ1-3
CASSQEGATSGNTIYF
TGCGCCAGCAGCCAAGAGGGGGCGACCTCTGGAAACACCATATATTTT
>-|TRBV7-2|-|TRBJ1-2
CASSLVTGPGSGYTF
TGTGCCAGCAGCTTAGTAACAGGTCCTGGATCTGGCTACACCTTC
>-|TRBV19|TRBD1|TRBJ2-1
CASSPWTGVNNEQFF
TGTGCCAGTAGCCCATGGACAGGAGTTAACAATGAGCAGTTCTTC
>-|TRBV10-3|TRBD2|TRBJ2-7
CAISPRAGESYEQYF
TGTGCCATCAGTCCCCGGGCGGGGGAATCCTACGAGCAGTACTTC
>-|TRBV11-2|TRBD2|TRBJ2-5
CASSGGLAGETQYF
TGTGCCAGCAGCGGGGGACTAGCGGGCGAGACCCAGTACTTC
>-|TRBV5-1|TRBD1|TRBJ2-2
CASSLNRGHTGELFF
TGCGCCAGCAGCTTGAACAGGGGGCACACCGGGGAGCTGTTTTTT
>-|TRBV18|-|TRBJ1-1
CASSPGANTEAFF
TGTGCCAGCTCACCGGGCGCTAACACTGAAGCTTTCTTT
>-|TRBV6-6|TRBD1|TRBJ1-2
CASSLRQGYYGYTF
TGTGCCAGCAGTTTAAGACAGGGGTACTATGGCTACACCTTC
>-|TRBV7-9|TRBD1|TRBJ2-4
CASSMDRVSKNIQYF
TGTGCCAGCAGCATGGACAGGGTTTCCAAAAACATTCAGTACTTC
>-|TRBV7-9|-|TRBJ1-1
CASSPWTVQNTEAFF
TGTGCCAGCAGCCCCTGGACAGTTCAAAACACTGAAGCTTTCTTT
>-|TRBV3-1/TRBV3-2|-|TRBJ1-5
CASSQDRKTVNSNQPQHF
TGTGCCAGCAGCCAAGATCGTAAGACAGTAAATAGCAATCAGCCCCAGCATTTT
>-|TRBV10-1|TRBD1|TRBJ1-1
CASSESGQAEAFF
TGCGCCAGCAGTGAGTCCGGACAGGCTGAAGCTTTCTTT
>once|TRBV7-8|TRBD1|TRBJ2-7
CASSWRTGQDPYEQYF
TGTGCCAGCAGCTGGAGAACGGGACAGGACCCCTACGAGCAGTACTTC
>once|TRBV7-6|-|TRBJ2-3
CASSRPRGTGTDTQYF
TGTGCCAGCAGCCGACCCCGGGGGACGGGTACAGATACGCAGTATTTT
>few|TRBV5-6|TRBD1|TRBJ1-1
CASSWADRAAEAFF
TGTGCCAGCAGCTGGGCCGACAGGGCGGCGGAAGCTTTCTTT
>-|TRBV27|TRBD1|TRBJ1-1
CASSPPRQGRLNTEAFF
TGTGCCAGCAGCCCACCTCGACAGGGGCGATTGAACACTGAAGCTTTCTTT
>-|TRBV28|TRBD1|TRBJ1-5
CASSSRGVGQPQHF
TGTGCCAGCAGTTCCAGGGGGGTGGGTCAGCCCCAGCATTTT
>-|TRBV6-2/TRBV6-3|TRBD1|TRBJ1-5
CASSPGTGRGNQPQHF
TGTGCCAGCAGCCCTGGGACAGGTCGGGGCAATCAGCCCCAGCATTTT
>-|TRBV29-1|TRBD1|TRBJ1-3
CSAKQGASGNTIYF
TGCAGCGCCAAACAGGGGGCCTCTGGAAACACCATATATTTT
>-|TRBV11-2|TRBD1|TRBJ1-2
CASSLPDRVNGYTF
TGTGCCAGCAGCCTACCCGACAGGGTCAATGGCTACACCTTC
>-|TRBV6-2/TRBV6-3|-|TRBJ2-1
CASSYGLASYNEQFF
TGTGCCAGCAGTTACGGGCTAGCGTCCTACAATGAGCAGTTCTTC
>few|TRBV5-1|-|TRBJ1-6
CASSFGAQGYSPLHF
TGCGCCAGCAGCTTCGGAGCGCAGGGCTATTCACCCCTCCACTTT